A single sample is the source of the 12 T cell receptor beta chains below, sequenced in a study of shared clonotypes between healthy human individuals. Profiling relied on immunoSEQ multiplex PCR, and the TCRdb table lists in-frame clones only, not all of them. The sample comprises about 710,000 clones, 73% of which are singletons, and around 1.8% rests with the top ten. Material: memory CD4+ T cells sorted from blood. As for subset: CD45RA-negative fraction. The receptors originated from a woman aged 25 to 39 in good health.

The gene calls are TRBV30 and TRBJ2-3; perhaps TRBD1 as D (6 bases). Trimming pared 5 bases from V and 1 base from J, leaving 16 bases between. Germline values: CDR1 GTSNPN, CDR2 SVGIG (reference sequence). The CDR3 length is 15 residues. CDR3: CAWQEDWGRTDTQYF. The CDR3 DNA sequence: TGTGCCTGGCAAGAGGACTGGGGGCGCACAGATACGCAGTATTTT.

The chain carries TRBV19 and TRBJ1-2; D gene unclear. CDR3 size: 14 residues. Per germline, CDR1 LNHDA and CDR2 SQIVND (reference sequence). V gave up 3 bases and J gave up 4 bases, with 12 bases separating them. The CDR3 reads CASSIPAQIYGYTF. In DNA form, the CDR3 reads TGTGCCAGTAGTATTCCGGCGCAGATCTATGGCTACACCTTC. Based on the CDR3 plus reference TRBV19 and TRBJ1-2, the full variable domain is DGGITQSPKYLFRKEGQNVTLSCEQNLNHDAMYWYRQDPGQGLRLIYYSQIVNDFQKGDIAEGYSVSREKKESFPLTVTSAQKNPTAFYLCASSIPAQIYGYTFGSGTRLTVV.

Here the CDR3 reads CASSLVQWTRKISYEQYF. For the CDR3, the DNA is TGTGCCAGCAGCTTAGTTCAATGGACCCGGAAGATCTCCTACGAGCAGTACTTC. The rearrangement joins TRBV7-2 to TRBJ2-7; D is unclear. CDR1 and CDR2 from the germline V gene are SGHTA and FQGNSA. Deletions cut 1 base from V and 0 bases from J, with 19 bases between. This CDR3 is 18 amino acids long.

V gene TRBV11-2 combines with J gene TRBJ1-1; no definite D call. The V gene lost 5 bases and the J gene lost 1 base, with 8 bases spanning the gap. The CDR3 runs to 13 residues. Germline assignment: CDR1 SGHAT and CDR2 FQNNGV. CDR3 residues: CASSPQENTEAFF. The DNA for the CDR3 is TGTGCCAGCAGCCCTCAGGAGAACACTGAAGCTTTCTTT.

The chain uses TRBV5-8 and TRBJ2-1; 10 bases fit TRBD1. V shed 2 bases, J shed 5 bases, and the junction held 1 base outside the gene matches. Germline-derived CDR1 and CDR2 are SGHTS and YDEGEE. CDR3 length: 14 amino acids. The DNA of the CDR3 is TGTGCCAGCAGCTTCGGGACAGGGGACAATGAGCAGTTCTTC. Its translation is CASSFGTGDNEQFF.

This chain connects TRBV6-6 to TRBJ2-7; 7 nucleotides align to TRBD2. In germline, CDR1 is MNHNY, CDR2 SVGAGI (reference sequence). The CDR3 runs 14 residues. Losses at the gene ends were 8 bases for V and 0 bases for J; bases not matched to a gene: 7. The CDR3 region is CASSKGTNSYEQYF. CDR3 nucleotides: TGTGCCAGCTCAAAGGGGACTAACTCCTACGAGCAGTACTTC.

This chain uses TRBV11-2 with TRBJ1-3; D unresolved. Germline assignment: CDR1 SGHAT and CDR2 FQNNGV. Trimming took 3 bases from V and 0 from J, leaving 6 bases between them. The CDR3 covers 14 residues. The CDR3: CASSLGPSGNTIYF. CDR3 in DNA: TGTGCCAGCAGCTTGGGTCCCTCTGGAAACACCATATATTTT.

The chain recombines TRBV6-1 with TRBJ1-5; D possibly corresponds to TRBD1 (6 bases). From germline, CDR1 is MNHNS and CDR2 SASEGT. Trimming left V 4 bases short and J 2 bases short, with 15 bases between. There are 16 residues in the CDR3. CDR3 protein: CASSVVGGSGNQPQHF. In DNA, the CDR3 is TGTGCCAGCAGTGTGGTAGGGGGTTCGGGCAATCAGCCCCAGCATTTT.

The chain has TRBV5-1 and TRBJ1-2; 9 positions match TRBD1. Germline V gene data show CDR1 as SGHRS and CDR2 as YFSETQ. The CDR3 sequence is 15 residues long. V lost 0 bases, J lost 7 bases, and 7 bases stayed unmatched. CDR3 residues: CASSLDRDRAGGYTF. The DNA of the CDR3 is TGCGCCAGCAGCTTGGATCGGGACAGGGCGGGTGGCTACACCTTC.

This clone occurred a few times. V usage is TRBV5-1 and J usage is TRBJ2-3; TRBD1 matches 9 bases. V trimming: 4 bases; J trimming: 2 bases; junction bases outside the gene matches: 5. This CDR3 has 15 residues. Germline lookup yields CDR1 SGHRS and CDR2 YFSETQ. CDR3 region: CASSTGDRDTDTQYF. CDR3 bases: TGCGCCAGCAGCACCGGGGACAGGGACACAGATACGCAGTATTTT.

The chain employs TRBV10-1 and TRBJ2-3; D is uncertain. The CDR3 is 15 amino acids. Between the trimmed V and J ends, which lost 3 bases and 0 bases, there was a span of 10 bases. Germline CDR1 is WNHNN and CDR2 is SYGVQD (reference sequence). The CDR3 loop is CASSDGVSSTDTQYF. The DNA for the CDR3 is TGCGCCAGCAGTGACGGCGTCAGCAGCACAGATACGCAGTATTTT.

The V and J genes are TRBV7-9 and TRBJ2-3; D is ambiguous. Trimming pared 3 bases from V and 1 base from J, leaving 8 bases between. The V gene's germline CDR1 is SEHNR and CDR2 FQNEAQ (reference sequence). This CDR3 comprises 14 residues. DNA for the CDR3: TGTGCCAGCAGCTTCCCCCCCCGCACAGATACGCAGTATTTT. The encoded protein is CASSFPPRTDTQYF.